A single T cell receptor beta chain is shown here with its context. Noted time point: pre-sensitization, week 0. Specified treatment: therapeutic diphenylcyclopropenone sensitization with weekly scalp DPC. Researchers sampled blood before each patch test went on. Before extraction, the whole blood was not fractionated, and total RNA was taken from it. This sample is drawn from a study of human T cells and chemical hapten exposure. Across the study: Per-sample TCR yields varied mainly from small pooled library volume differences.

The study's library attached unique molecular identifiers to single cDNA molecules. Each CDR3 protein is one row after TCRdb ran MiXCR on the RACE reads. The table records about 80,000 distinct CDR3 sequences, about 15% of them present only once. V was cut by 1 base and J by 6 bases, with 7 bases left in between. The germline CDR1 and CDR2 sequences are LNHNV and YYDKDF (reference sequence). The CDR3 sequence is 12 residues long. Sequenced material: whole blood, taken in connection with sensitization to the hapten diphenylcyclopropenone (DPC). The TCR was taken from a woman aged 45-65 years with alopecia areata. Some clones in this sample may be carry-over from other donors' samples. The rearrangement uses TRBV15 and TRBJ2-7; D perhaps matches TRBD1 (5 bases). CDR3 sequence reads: CATSRARAEQYF. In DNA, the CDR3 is TGTGCCACCAGCAGAGCCAGGGCCGAGCAGTACTTC.